This entry lists 18 T cell receptor beta chains sequenced from one sample in a study of cytomegalovirus exposure and HLA in healthy donors. The PCR used 60 Vbeta and 13 Jbeta primers. Clones were read by immunoSEQ multiplex PCR, and TCRdb kept only the in-frame ones, dropping some. Among roughly 93,000 clones listed, around 76% were seen once. The material sequenced was PBMCs. Source of these receptors: a human donor in good health.

The J gene is TRBJ1-2, the V gene TRBV7-2, with D maybe TRBD1 (6 bases). Between the trimmed V and J ends, which lost 6 bases and 2 bases, there was a span of 13 bases. The CDR3 covers 14 residues. CDR1 is SGHTA, CDR2 FQGNSA, per germline. CDR3 nucleotides: TGTGCCAGCAGTCACGACAGGACCAACTATGGCTACACCTTC. This gives the protein CASSHDRTNYGYTF. The full variable domain, with the rest looked up from reference TRBV7-2 and TRBJ1-2, is GAGVSQSPSNKVTEKGKDVELRCDPISGHTALYWYRQSLGQGLEFLIYFQGNSAPDKSGLPSDRFSAERTGGSVSTLTIQRTQQEDSAVYLCASSHDRTNYGYTFGSGTRLTVV.

The chain recombines TRBV7-8 with TRBJ2-3; 10 positions match TRBD2. Trimming cost V 1 base and J 2 bases; bases outside gene matches: 9. CDR1 and CDR2 (germline): SGHVS, FQNEAQ. The CDR3 spans 18 residues. The CDR3 protein is CASSLVSRTSGTTDTQYF. The CDR3 DNA reads as TGTGCCAGCAGCTTAGTTTCTCGGACTAGCGGAACCACAGATACGCAGTATTTT.

Notes on this clone: A read error may account for a junction end that differs from germline. V gene TRBV7-9 combines with J gene TRBJ1-1, with D maybe TRBD1 (6 bases). The CDR3 consists of 12 residues. Per the germline V gene, CDR1 is SEHNR and CDR2 is FQNEAQ (reference sequence). CDR3 in DNA: TGTTCCAGCAGCCTCGGACAGTATGAAGCTTTCTTT. Amino acid sequence: CSSSLGQYEAFF.

The J gene is TRBJ1-1, the V gene TRBV12-5, with no clear D. The CDR3 length is 15 residues. V lost 2 bases and J 0 bases, leaving 10 bases between the germline ends. Per germline, CDR1 LGHNT and CDR2 FRNRAP. The CDR3 DNA follows: TGTGCTAGTGGTTTGCACAGAACGATGAACACTGAAGCTTTCTTT. Its protein product is CASGLHRTMNTEAFF. Supplemented by reference TRBV12-5 and TRBJ1-1, the full variable domain reads DARVTQTPRHKVTEMGQEVTMRCQPILGHNTVFWYRQTMMQGLELLAYFRNRAPLDDSGMPKDRFSAEMPDATLATLKIQPSEPRDSAVYFCASGLHRTMNTEAFFGQGTRLTVV.

This chain connects TRBV2 to TRBJ1-2; D uncertain. The CDR3 covers 13 residues. V gave up 8 bases and J gave up 7 bases, with 17 bases separating them. Germline V lookup: CDR1 SNHLY, CDR2 FYNNEI. CDR3 coding DNA: TGTGCCAGCGGAATGGAGGGAAGTTCTGGCTACACCTTC. It yields the protein CASGMEGSSGYTF.

The V gene is TRBV21-1, the J gene TRBJ1-6; the table's TRBD1 call for D was not verified on the DNA. TRBV21-1 is labeled a pseudogene. The CDR3 sequence is 19 residues long. CDR3 protein: CASSNRELQGDTYNSPLHF. The CDR3 nucleotides read TGTGCCAGCAGCAACAGGGAACTACAAGGGGATACCTATAATTCACCCCTCCACTTT.

This clone appeared once. The chain couples TRBV5-1 to TRBJ2-5; the match to TRBD2 covers 15 bases. J gave up 2 bases and V 3 bases, and 14 bases lay outside the gene matches. Germline V gives CDR1 SGHRS, CDR2 YFSETQ. The CDR3 extends over 20 amino acids. The CDR3, as DNA: TGCGCCAGCAGCTCGGGACTAGCGGGGGGAAAACCCCTCGCTCAAGAGACCCAGTACTTC. This encodes CASSSGLAGGKPLAQETQYF.

The chain is built from TRBV2 and TRBJ2-3, with a tentative D call TRBD1 (6 bases). Trimming cost V 7 bases and J 4 bases, with 21 bases left between them. This CDR3 spans 16 amino acids. The V gene's germline CDR1 is SNHLY and CDR2 FYNNEI. Here the CDR3 DNA reads TGTGCCAGCACCCAGGGGTCCCCCAACCGGCCAGATACGCAGTATTTT. Encoded protein: CASTQGSPNRPDTQYF. The whole variable domain, filled in from reference TRBV2 and TRBJ2-3, reads EPEVTQTPSHQVTQMGQEVILRCVPISNHLYFYWYRQILGQKVEFLVSFYNNEISEKSEIFDDQFSVERPDGSNFTLKIRSTKLEDSAMYFCASTQGSPNRPDTQYFGPGTRLTVL.

The rearrangement links TRBV14 to TRBJ2-3; perhaps TRBD1 as D (7 bases). The germline V gene encodes CDR1 SGHDN and CDR2 FVKESK. This CDR3 is built from 20 residues. The V and J ends lost 5 bases and 5 bases respectively, with 32 bases between them. CDR3 in DNA: TGTGCCAGCAGCAGAAGCGGGTACGGGACAGCAACCCTGTTGGGAGATACGCAGTATTTT. Translating it yields CASSRSGYGTATLLGDTQYF.

The CDR3 loop is CASSLAASGRSTGELFF. DNA for the CDR3: TGTGCCAGCAGCTTAGCAGCTAGCGGGAGGTCCACCGGGGAGCTGTTTTTT. The chain employs TRBV7-9 and TRBJ2-2; 11 bases line up with TRBD2. Germline loops: CDR1 SEHNR, CDR2 FQNEAQ (reference sequence). There are 17 residues in the CDR3. Trimming took 0 bases from V and 4 from J; bases not matched to a gene: 4.

V is TRBV4-3 and J is TRBJ1-6; D uncertain. Germline values: CDR1 LGHNA, CDR2 YSLEER. The CDR3 consists of 15 residues. V lost 1 base and J 7 bases, leaving 11 bases between the germline ends. The CDR3 loop is CASSQVGGLNSPLHF. The CDR3 DNA reads as TGCGCCAGCAGCCAAGTAGGAGGTCTGAATTCACCCCTCCACTTT.

V gene TRBV6-5 combines with J gene TRBJ2-7; the D gene is possibly TRBD1 (6 bases). This CDR3 spans 14 amino acids. V dropped 0 bases and J dropped 7 bases, with 13 bases sitting between them. CDR1 and CDR2 (germline): MNHEY, SVGAGI. The CDR3 is CASSYSTGVWEQYF. CDR3 bases: TGTGCCAGCAGTTACTCGACAGGCGTGTGGGAGCAGTACTTC.

In DNA form, the CDR3 reads TGTGCCAGCAGCCCGGACAGGGCGGCGATGAACACTGAAGCTTTCTTT. Translation gives CASSPDRAAMNTEAFF. This chain joins TRBV7-2 and TRBJ1-1; 8 bases agree with TRBD1. From germline, CDR1 is SGHTA and CDR2 FQGNSA. There are 16 residues in the CDR3. Trimming removed 5 bases from V and 0 bases from J; junction bases left unmatched: 8.

This clone showed up just once. The chain employs TRBV2 and TRBJ2-7; possibly TRBD2 for D (7 bases). The V end lost 6 bases, the J end lost 3 bases, and 18 bases lay between the germline ends. The germline gives CDR1 SNHLY, CDR2 FYNNEI. CDR3 size: 15 residues. In DNA form, the CDR3 reads TGTGCCAGCAGGGAAAGGGCGGGGGCCTTCTACGAGCAGTACTTC. Amino acid sequence: CASRERAGAFYEQYF.

The chain carries TRBV10-3 and TRBJ1-1; 9 positions match TRBD1. Germline CDR1 ENHRY, CDR2 SYGVKD. The CDR3 spans 13 residues. Trimming cost V 6 bases and J 4 bases; bases outside gene matches: 3. In nucleotides, the CDR3 is TGTGCCATCAGGACAGGGGGGAGCACTGAAGCTTTCTTT. Residues: CAIRTGGSTEAFF.

DNA of the CDR3: TGTGCCAGCAGCTTACTAGCCCCCGGGGAGCTGTTTTTT. Amino acid sequence: CASSLLAPGELFF. The chain joins TRBV7-6 to TRBJ2-2, with a tentative D call TRBD2 (5 bases). V lost 2 bases and J 6 bases, leaving 7 bases between the germline ends. Per germline, CDR1 SGHVS and CDR2 FNYEAQ. The CDR3 is 13 residues long.

J is TRBJ1-2 and V is TRBV19; tentatively, D is TRBD1 (5 bases). The germline V gene has CDR1 LNHDA and CDR2 SQIVND (reference sequence). The V end lost 4 bases, the J end lost 8 bases, and 14 bases lay between the germline ends. The CDR3 runs to 13 residues. The CDR3 DNA reads TGTGCCAGTAGTAGGAGACAGTTGGAAGGCTACACCTTC. Protein: CASSRRQLEGYTF.

This clone turned up a few times. A far larger clone is off by one base, so a read error is likely. The V gene is TRBV30, the J gene TRBJ2-1; 7 bases map to TRBD2. CDR3 length: 13 amino acids. Germline CDR1 GTSNPN, CDR2 SVGIG (reference sequence). In DNA, the CDR3 is TGTACCTGGAGTGTACTAGCGACCAATGAGCAGTTCTTC. Protein sequence: CTWSVLATNEQFF.